A single sample is the source of the 20 T cell receptor beta chains below, sequenced in a study of blood T cell repertoires in COVID-19. Assay: immunoSEQ multiplex PCR; the TCRdb copy retains only in-frame clones and omits some. The table shows 130,000 to 150,000 clones, with about 84% occurring only once. Sequencing was carried out using peripheral blood. The source of these receptors is a woman over 75 in a cohort sampled during active or convalescent COVID-19.

V usage is TRBV4-1 and J usage is TRBJ2-4, with D hard to call. The germline gives CDR1 MGHRA, CDR2 YSYEKL. V shed 1 base and J shed 0 bases, with 7 bases lying between them. This CDR3 contains 15 residues. The CDR3 DNA reads TGCGCCAGCAGCCAAGTATCCCTAGCCAAAAACATTCAGTACTTC. This translates into CASSQVSLAKNIQYF.

A few counts support this clone. The chain carries TRBV11-1 and TRBJ1-4, with D uncertain. The CDR3 consists of 14 residues. The germline V gene encodes CDR1 SGHAT and CDR2 FQDESV (reference sequence). The V gene lost 3 bases and the J gene lost 0 bases, with 5 bases spanning the gap. CDR3 sequence (DNA): TGTGCCAGCAGCTTCAGTGCAACTAATGAAAAACTGTTTTTT. Translating it yields CASSFSATNEKLFF.

This clone was counted a few times. CDR3 region: CASSLVHNQPQHF. CDR3 bases: TGTGCCAGCAGCTTAGTCCACAATCAGCCCCAGCATTTT. The rearrangement links TRBV11-2 to TRBJ1-5; no reliable D call. CDR3 length equals 13 residues. From germline, CDR1 is SGHAT and CDR2 FQNNGV. V lost 1 base and J 3 bases, leaving 4 bases between the germline ends.

This clone was recorded once. The rearrangement uses TRBV7-9 and TRBJ1-2; 11 positions match TRBD1. This CDR3 contains 15 residues. V lost 5 bases and J lost 5; bases outside the gene matches: 7. Germline CDR1 reads SEHNR; CDR2 reads FQNEAQ (reference sequence). The chain's CDR3 is CASSHGQGAGYGYTF. The CDR3 coding sequence is TGTGCCAGCAGCCATGGACAGGGGGCAGGATATGGCTACACCTTC.

V and J are TRBV28 and TRBJ1-2; 9 bases align to TRBD1. CDR3 length: 15 residues. From germline, CDR1 is MDHEN and CDR2 SYDVKM. Trimming took 5 bases from V and 7 from J; bases not matched to a gene: 11. The CDR3 nucleotides read TGTGCCAGCAGTCCATACAGGGGGCTAGGCCCTGGCTACACCTTC. This gives the protein CASSPYRGLGPGYTF.

V gene TRBV19 combines with J gene TRBJ1-4, with unresolved D. CDR3 length: 15 amino acids. V was clipped by 8 bases and J by 1 base, with 14 bases between them. Per the germline V gene, CDR1 is LNHDA and CDR2 is SQIVND (reference sequence). The CDR3 spells CASFGQTVTNEKLFF. The CDR3 coding sequence is TGTGCCAGTTTTGGGCAAACAGTAACTAATGAAAAACTGTTTTTT. The entire variable domain, with the rest obtained from reference TRBV19 and TRBJ1-4, is as follows: DGGITQSPKYLFRKEGQNVTLSCEQNLNHDAMYWYRQDPGQGLRLIYYSQIVNDFQKGDIAEGYSVSREKKESFPLTVTSAQKNPTAFYLCASFGQTVTNEKLFFGSGTQLSVL.

The rearrangement joins TRBV10-3 to TRBJ1-6; 10 bases align to TRBD1. The CDR3 is 15 residues long. The ends lost 6 bases at V and 9 bases at J; junction bases unmatched: 8. Germline-derived CDR1 and CDR2 are ENHRY and SYGVKD. Here the CDR3 reads CAISDGGTGVSPLHF. CDR3 sequence (DNA): TGTGCCATCAGCGACGGTGGGACAGGGGTTTCACCCCTCCACTTT.

The CDR3 DNA is TGTGCCAGTAGCGGGACAGGGGTTCCCGACCGTGGCTACACCTTC. It specifies CASSGTGVPDRGYTF. V gene TRBV19 combines with J gene TRBJ1-2, with 10 bases that match TRBD1. The CDR3 extends over 15 amino acids. V was pared by 6 bases and J by 7 bases, with 11 bases of the junction left unmatched. CDR1 is LNHDA and CDR2 is SQIVND in the germline V gene (reference sequence).

This chain links TRBV28 with TRBJ1-2, with D maybe TRBD1 (6 bases). V lost 4 bases to trimming and J lost 6 bases, with 18 bases between them. The CDR3 is 15 residues long. Germline-derived CDR1 and CDR2 are MDHEN and SYDVKM. The CDR3 protein is CASSSPTTGYNGYTF. For the CDR3, the DNA is TGTGCCAGCAGTTCCCCGACCACAGGGTACAATGGCTACACCTTC.

V gene TRBV21-1 combines with J gene TRBJ2-7; the table calls TRBD2, which could not be checked here. TRBV21-1 is given as a pseudogene. The CDR3 runs 14 residues. The CDR3 spells CATGGGGGTYEQYV. CDR3 in DNA: TGTGCCACGGGCGGGGGTGGAGGGACCTACGAGCAGTACGTC.

The chain joins TRBV20-1 to TRBJ1-2; no clear D gene. V lost 3 bases, J lost 0 bases, and 11 bases lay in between. The CDR3 has 14 residues. Germline lookup yields CDR1 DFQATT and CDR2 SNEGSKA (reference sequence). CDR3 sequence: CSASFRGANYGYTF. The CDR3 nucleotides are TGCAGTGCTAGTTTCCGGGGAGCTAACTATGGCTACACCTTC.

The J gene is TRBJ2-7, the V gene TRBV3-1 (or the pseudogene TRBV3-2); TRBD2 agrees at 11 bases. Trimming cost V 2 bases and J 4 bases; bases outside gene matches: 13. The length of the CDR3 is 18 residues. The germline CDR1 and CDR2 sequences are LGHDT and YNNKEL (reference sequence). CDR3 residues: CASSQKLQTSGETYEQYV. The DNA for the CDR3 is TGTGCCAGCAGCCAAAAACTCCAGACTAGCGGGGAAACTTACGAGCAGTACGTC.

The sample holds one count of this clone. The rearrangement links TRBV7-9 to TRBJ2-5, with D unresolved. The germline CDR1 and CDR2 sequences are SEHNR and FQNEAQ (reference sequence). CDR3 length: 14 residues. Trimming pared 5 bases from V and 2 bases from J, leaving 12 bases between. The chain's CDR3 is CASSPTASQETQYF. Here the CDR3 DNA reads TGTGCCAGCAGCCCTACAGCTTCTCAAGAGACCCAGTACTTC.

This clone has a single count. J is TRBJ1-1 and V is TRBV2, with 10 bases matching TRBD1. Trimming at V came to 3 bases and at J to 6 bases, leaving 13 bases not matched to a gene. The germline V gene encodes CDR1 SNHLY and CDR2 FYNNEI. The CDR3 is 17 amino acids. The CDR3, as DNA: TGTGCCAGCAGTGATAGACAGGGGGCAGAAAGGGGCGCTGAAGCTTTCTTT. This codes for CASSDRQGAERGAEAFF.

The chain's CDR3 is CASSYSTGAGNTIYF. CDR3 nucleotide sequence: TGTGCCAGCAGTTACTCAACAGGGGCAGGAAACACCATATATTTT. This sequence joins TRBV6-2 or TRBV6-3 and TRBJ1-3, with 7 nucleotides matching TRBD1. Germline V gene lookup returns CDR1 MNHEY and CDR2 SVGEGT. V lost 0 bases, J lost 4 bases, and 3 bases stayed unmatched. CDR3 size: 15 residues.

The chain carries TRBV5-1 and TRBJ1-4; weak D call: TRBD1 (6 bases). Between the trimmed V and J ends, which lost 4 bases and 2 bases, there was a span of 12 bases. The CDR3 extends over 15 amino acids. Germline V gene sequence: CDR1 SGHRS, CDR2 YFSETQ. CDR3 loop: CASSRTATTNEKLFF. CDR3 nucleotide sequence: TGCGCCAGCAGCCGGACAGCTACGACTAATGAAAAACTGTTTTTT.

The chain carries TRBV9 and TRBJ1-1; the D is unclear. V was pared by 3 bases and J by 6 bases, with 6 bases between. The CDR3 loop spans 11 amino acids. Germline lookup yields CDR1 SGDLS and CDR2 YYNGEE. This CDR3 reads CASSASAEAFF. The CDR3 DNA sequence: TGTGCCAGCAGCGCCAGCGCTGAAGCTTTCTTT.

This chain links TRBV6-5 with TRBJ2-2, with 7 bases that match TRBD2. The CDR3 sequence is 15 residues long. V dropped 6 bases and J dropped 0; count of bases not matched to a gene: 4. CDR1 and CDR2 (germline): MNHEY, SVGAGI. For the CDR3, the DNA is TGTGCCAGCAGGCGGAGCGGGACGAACACCGGGGAGCTGTTTTTT. It codes for CASRRSGTNTGELFF.

This clone has a handful of counts. This chain uses TRBV29-1 with TRBJ2-1; 10 bases line up with TRBD1. CDR1 and CDR2 from the germline V gene are SQVTM and ANQGSEA. Trimming took 5 bases from V and 7 from J; bases not matched to a gene: 5. The CDR3 spans 13 residues. The CDR3 reads CSVPGQGSNEQFF. CDR3 sequence (DNA): TGCAGCGTTCCGGGACAGGGGTCTAATGAGCAGTTCTTC.

The rearrangement uses TRBV10-3 and TRBJ2-1; 8 bases map to TRBD2. Germline V gene data show CDR1 as ENHRY and CDR2 as SYGVKD. V shed 3 bases, J shed 8 bases, and the junction held 15 bases outside the gene matches. This CDR3 has 17 residues. Here the CDR3 reads CAISDPAAGVGSDEQFF. CDR3 in DNA: TGTGCCATCAGTGACCCAGCAGCGGGGGTGGGGAGCGATGAGCAGTTCTTC.